This T cell receptor (beta chain) was sequenced for a study of T-cell reconstitution after alpha-beta-depleted transplantation in children. A TCRbeta library incorporating unique molecular identifiers was prepared. TCRdb re-called the PCR reads through MiXCR, storing one row per CDR3 protein. The repertoire holds hundreds of thousands of distinct CDR3 sequences, 10% to 15% seen once, with approximately 4.3% in the top ten. V trimming: 3 bases; J trimming: 4 bases; junction bases outside the gene matches: 8. The CDR3 sequence is 15 residues long. Germline V gives CDR1 KGHSH, CDR2 LQKENI. The chain couples TRBV18 to TRBJ1-1, with 7 bases identical to TRBD1. This TCR was recovered from a human donor who donated a stem cell graft to a child with Fanconi anemia. The source material was PBMCs, sampled from the stem cell graft. CDR3 nucleotide sequence: TGTGCCAGCTCACCGCCGGGACAGAGAGGCACTGAAGCTTTCTTT. It yields the protein CASSPPGQRGTEAFF.